The next 9 T cell receptor beta chains were all read from a single sample in a study of cytomegalovirus exposure and HLA in healthy donors. In the PCR, 60 Vbeta and 13 Jbeta primers were used. Produced via immunoSEQ multiplex PCR; TCRdb's table is partial and in-frame only. Altogether about 170,000 clones are present, 73% being singletons, with the ten largest covering approximately 5.6%. The sequenced material came from PBMCs. The receptor set was obtained from a woman younger than 30 in good health and CMV-seropositive.

This clone has a single count. The chain employs TRBV10-3 and TRBJ1-3, with D uncertain. This CDR3 region has 14 residues. Germline lookup yields CDR1 ENHRY and CDR2 SYGVKD. Trimming removed 10 bases at V and 2 bases at J, with 15 bases between. CDR3: CATTRSGTGNTIYF. Written as DNA, the CDR3 is TGTGCCACGACACGGTCGGGAACTGGAAACACCATATATTTT.

This clone came up a few times. The chain uses TRBV9 and TRBJ1-1; 9 positions agree with TRBD1. Germline V CDR1 and CDR2: SGDLS, YYNGEE. The CDR3 spans 16 residues. Trimming cost V 3 bases and J 0 bases; bases outside gene matches: 6. CDR3 DNA sequence: TGTGCCAGCAGCGGGACAGGGGCATTCATGAACACTGAAGCTTTCTTT. Its translation is CASSGTGAFMNTEAFF.

This clone was seen a handful of times. The chain uses TRBV15 and TRBJ2-1; TRBD2 aligns across 7 bases. The CDR3 totals 14 residues. With 8 bases clipped from V and 5 bases from J, the junction kept 9 bases outside the gene matches. Germline V gene sequence: CDR1 LNHNV, CDR2 YYDKDF (reference sequence). The CDR3 coding sequence is TGTGCCACCGGGGGGGGGAAGGAACACAATGAGCAGTTCTTC. Amino acids: CATGGGKEHNEQFF.

The chain combines TRBV4-3 with TRBJ2-3, with D possibly being TRBD1 (5 bases). The CDR3 is 16 residues long. CDR1 and CDR2 from the germline V gene are LGHNA and YSLEER. Trimming pared 2 bases from V and 0 bases from J, leaving 12 bases between. CDR3 nucleotides: TGCGCCAGCAGCCAAAAGACAGCTACTAGCACAGATACGCAGTATTTT. Encoded protein: CASSQKTATSTDTQYF.

The genes are TRBV15 and TRBJ2-3; 7 bases map to TRBD1. The J segment lost 3 bases and the V segment lost 8 bases, leaving 14 bases of the junction unmatched. Per germline, CDR1 LNHNV and CDR2 YYDKDF (reference sequence). CDR3 length: 16 amino acids. CDR3 loop: CATHGTEQWGTDTQYF. CDR3 sequence (DNA): TGTGCCACCCACGGGACAGAGCAATGGGGTACAGATACGCAGTATTTT.

The gene calls are TRBV30 and TRBJ1-5; possible D gene TRBD1, 6 bases. The CDR3 runs 14 residues. Germline lookup yields CDR1 GTSNPN and CDR2 SVGIG (reference sequence). V was clipped by 0 bases and J by 5 bases, with 11 bases between them. The CDR3 sequence is CAWSVAGTYQPQHF. In DNA form, the CDR3 reads TGTGCCTGGAGTGTGGCAGGGACATATCAGCCCCAGCATTTT.

The V call is TRBV4-1, the J call TRBJ1-1; 8 bases agree with TRBD1. The CDR3 totals 18 residues. J lost 3 bases, V lost 4 bases, and 16 bases had no gene match. The germline CDR1 and CDR2 sequences are MGHRA and YSYEKL. CDR3 DNA sequence: TGCGCCAGCAGCCCCCGGGACAGGAGTCTGCGGGGCGACACTGAAGCTTTCTTT. Translation: CASSPRDRSLRGDTEAFF.

The CDR3 loop reads CSVGRQGAKTEAFF. CDR3 in DNA: TGCAGCGTTGGAAGACAGGGGGCGAAGACTGAAGCTTTCTTT. This chain connects TRBV29-1 to TRBJ1-1; 10 bases match TRBD1. This CDR3 has 14 amino acids. After removal of 4 bases from V and 5 bases from J, the junction contained 7 bases not matched to a gene. Germline CDR1 reads SQVTM; CDR2 reads ANQGSEA.

This clone was recorded a few times. The chain recombines TRBV6-4 with TRBJ1-1; TRBD1 matches at 7 bases. The CDR3 is made up of 15 amino acids. Per germline, CDR1 MRHNA and CDR2 SNTAGT. J was trimmed by 1 base and V by 6 bases; bases with no gene match: 8. CDR3 protein: CASRPQQGPNTEAFF. The DNA of the CDR3 is TGTGCCAGCAGACCTCAACAGGGGCCGAACACTGAAGCTTTCTTT.